The rows below give T cell receptor beta chains drawn from one sample of a study of blood T cell repertoires in COVID-19. TCRdb's copy holds only in-frame clones and misses some; the assay was immunoSEQ multiplex PCR. The data contain about 190,000 clones, about 88% of them singletons. Sequencing was done on a sample of peripheral blood. These TCRs come from a woman between 40 and 55 years old who had recovered from COVID-19. The CDR3 runs from the conserved cysteine through the conserved F or W. The D gene is left open where the match is weak. Rows may omit the clone size; those that give it use once, few, many or a size class.

j_gene: TRBJ2-5
v_gene: TRBV18
d_gene: TRBD2
abundance: .
CDR3nt: TGTGCCAGCTCATCGGGACTAGCGGGAGGTGAGACCCAGTACTTC
CDR3aa: CASSSGLAGGETQYF

j_gene: TRBJ1-1
v_gene: TRBV6-6
d_gene: TRBD1
abundance: .
CDR3nt: TGTGCCAGCAGTCAGATGGGACAGGGCGGTTGGGACACTGAAGCTTTCTTT
CDR3aa: CASSQMGQGGWDTEAFF

j_gene: TRBJ2-2
v_gene: TRBV7-9
d_gene: .
abundance: once
CDR3nt: TGTGCCAGCAGCTTAGTGTGGCTGACAGAGAACACCGGGGAGCTGTTTTTT
CDR3aa: CASSLVWLTENTGELFF

j_gene: TRBJ1-2
v_gene: TRBV27
d_gene: TRBD1
abundance: .
CDR3nt: TGTGCCAGCAGTTTCCAGGGGGCCGGCTATGGCTACACCTTC
CDR3aa: CASSFQGAGYGYTF

j_gene: TRBJ1-1
v_gene: TRBV6-2/TRBV6-3
d_gene: TRBD1
abundance: .
CDR3nt: TGTGCCAGCAGCCGGCCGGGACAGTCATACCCGAACACTGAAGCTTTCTTT
CDR3aa: CASSRPGQSYPNTEAFF

j_gene: TRBJ2-7
v_gene: TRBV5-1
d_gene: .
abundance: .
CDR3nt: TGCGCCAGCAGCAGTATCGGCAGGGCCTACGAGCAGTACTTC
CDR3aa: CASSSIGRAYEQYF

j_gene: TRBJ2-2
v_gene: TRBV4-1
d_gene: .
abundance: .
CDR3nt: TGCGCCAGCAGCCAAGAAGGGGTGGGCTTGGGGGAGCTGTTTTTT
CDR3aa: CASSQEGVGLGELFF

j_gene: TRBJ1-1
v_gene: TRBV5-1
d_gene: .
abundance: .
CDR3nt: TGCGCCAGCAGCTCCGAACAGGGAGCTACTGAAGCTTTCTTT
CDR3aa: CASSSEQGATEAFF

j_gene: TRBJ2-3
v_gene: TRBV24-1
d_gene: TRBD2
abundance: once
CDR3nt: TGTGCCACCAGTGTCAGTAGCGGGAGCACAGATACGCAGTATTTT
CDR3aa: CATSVSSGSTDTQYF

j_gene: TRBJ2-1
v_gene: TRBV10-3
d_gene: .
abundance: .
CDR3nt: TGTGCCATCAGTGAGGGATTAGGAGGGACTAATGAGCAGTTCTTC
CDR3aa: CAISEGLGGTNEQFF

j_gene: TRBJ1-5
v_gene: TRBV18
d_gene: .
abundance: .
CDR3nt: TGTGCCAGCTCACTCGGGGGAGGGGGCAATCAGCCCCAGCATTTT
CDR3aa: CASSLGGGGNQPQHF

j_gene: TRBJ2-7
v_gene: TRBV19
d_gene: TRBD2
abundance: .
CDR3nt: TGTGCCAGTACCATGTCGAGCGCTAGCGGGAGAAACGAGCAGTACTTC
CDR3aa: CASTMSSASGRNEQYF

j_gene: TRBJ2-3
v_gene: TRBV29-1
d_gene: TRBD1
abundance: .
CDR3nt: TGCAGCGTTGACGCGACAGGGGGGGATACGCAGTATTTT
CDR3aa: CSVDATGGDTQYF

j_gene: TRBJ2-3
v_gene: TRBV11-2
d_gene: TRBD1
abundance: .
CDR3nt: TGTGCCAGCAGCTCGCGCCGGGACAGGGCAACAGATACGCAGTATTTT
CDR3aa: CASSSRRDRATDTQYF

j_gene: TRBJ1-5
v_gene: TRBV20-1
d_gene: .
abundance: .
CDR3nt: TGCAGTGCTAGAGGCACACATCAGCATTTT
CDR3aa: CSARGTHQHF

j_gene: TRBJ1-6
v_gene: TRBV3-1/TRBV3-2
d_gene: TRBD1
abundance: .
CDR3nt: TGTGCCAGCAGCCAAGATGGGACAGGGGAAAGTTCACCCCTCCACTTT
CDR3aa: CASSQDGTGESSPLHF

j_gene: TRBJ1-5
v_gene: TRBV30
d_gene: .
abundance: .
CDR3nt: TGTGCCTGGAGTGGTGATGAACGGGGCAATCAGCCCCAGCATTTT
CDR3aa: CAWSGDERGNQPQHF

j_gene: TRBJ1-4
v_gene: TRBV5-1
d_gene: TRBD1
abundance: .
CDR3nt: TGCGCCAGCAGCTGGGGACAGGGGCATACTAATGAAAAACTGTTTTTT
CDR3aa: CASSWGQGHTNEKLFF

j_gene: TRBJ2-1
v_gene: TRBV9
d_gene: .
abundance: .
CDR3nt: TGTGCCAGCAGCGCCGGCGGTACCTACAATGAGCAGTTCTTC
CDR3aa: CASSAGGTYNEQFF

j_gene: TRBJ2-7
v_gene: TRBV9
d_gene: TRBD1
abundance: .
CDR3nt: TGTGCCAGCAGCCCGCAGACAGGGGGCTGGGAGGAGCAGTACTTC
CDR3aa: CASSPQTGGWEEQYF

j_gene: TRBJ2-2
v_gene: TRBV24-1
d_gene: TRBD1
abundance: few
CDR3nt: TGTGCCACCAGTGATTCCCGACAGGGTGGGCACACCGGGGAGCTGTTTTTT
CDR3aa: CATSDSRQGGHTGELFF

j_gene: TRBJ1-5
v_gene: TRBV19
d_gene: .
abundance: .
CDR3nt: TGTGCCAGTAGTGTTACGTTCTATGATCAGCCCCAGCATTTT
CDR3aa: CASSVTFYDQPQHF

j_gene: TRBJ2-5
v_gene: TRBV12-3/TRBV12-4
d_gene: .
abundance: .
CDR3nt: TGTGCCAGCAGTTTAACACAGCAAGAGACCCAGTACTTC
CDR3aa: CASSLTQQETQYF

j_gene: TRBJ2-6
v_gene: TRBV27
d_gene: TRBD1
abundance: few
CDR3nt: TGTGCCAGCCACAGGGGGCTTACCTCTGGGGCCAACGTCCTGACTTTC
CDR3aa: CASHRGLTSGANVLTF

j_gene: TRBJ1-5
v_gene: TRBV15
d_gene: .
abundance: .
CDR3nt: TGTGCCACCAGCAGAGATGGCCATATAAATCAGCCCCAGCATTTT
CDR3aa: CATSRDGHINQPQHF

j_gene: TRBJ2-2
v_gene: TRBV11-1
d_gene: .
abundance: .
CDR3nt: TGTGCCAGCAGCCGCCAACAGGGTCACACCGGGGAGCTGTTTTTT
CDR3aa: CASSRQQGHTGELFF

j_gene: TRBJ2-3
v_gene: TRBV4-2
d_gene: .
abundance: .
CDR3nt: TGTGCCAGCAGCCAACATGAGCGATCAGATACGCAGTATTTT
CDR3aa: CASSQHERSDTQYF

j_gene: TRBJ1-6
v_gene: TRBV2
d_gene: .
abundance: .
CDR3nt: TGTGCCAGCAACGGGGTCCATAATTCACCCCTCCACTTT
CDR3aa: CASNGVHNSPLHF

j_gene: TRBJ2-6
v_gene: TRBV19
d_gene: TRBD1
abundance: .
CDR3nt: TGTGCCAGTAGTCCGGGACAGGGCTCACTCTGGGCCAACGTCCTGACTTTC
CDR3aa: CASSPGQGSLWANVLTF

j_gene: TRBJ2-4
v_gene: TRBV24-1
d_gene: .
abundance: .
CDR3nt: TGTGCCACCCCATCAAACTGGTACTTC
CDR3aa: CATPSNWYF

j_gene: TRBJ2-2
v_gene: TRBV5-1
d_gene: .
abundance: few
CDR3nt: TGCGCCACCACCCCTCGGGCTAGCGCGAACACCGGGGAGCTGTTTTTT
CDR3aa: CATTPRASANTGELFF

j_gene: TRBJ1-4
v_gene: TRBV28
d_gene: .
abundance: .
CDR3nt: TGTGCCAGCAGCCCCCCCATGGGAGGAGGGGACGAAAAACTGTTTTTT
CDR3aa: CASSPPMGGGDEKLFF

j_gene: TRBJ1-2
v_gene: TRBV27
d_gene: .
abundance: .
CDR3nt: TGTGCCAGCAGCGTCGAGGGGGTTCGAGGTGGCTACACCTTC
CDR3aa: CASSVEGVRGGYTF

j_gene: TRBJ1-4
v_gene: TRBV2
d_gene: .
abundance: .
CDR3nt: TGTGCCAGCAGATCAGACCGCGGGGAAACGGCGGAAAAACTGTTTTTT
CDR3aa: CASRSDRGETAEKLFF

j_gene: TRBJ2-3
v_gene: TRBV27
d_gene: TRBD2
abundance: .
CDR3nt: TGTGCCAGCAGTTTTGTTCAGGGAGGGGATACGCAGTATTTT
CDR3aa: CASSFVQGGDTQYF

j_gene: TRBJ1-1
v_gene: TRBV27
d_gene: .
abundance: .
CDR3nt: TGTGCCAGCAGTTTAAATCTTCTGAGGACTGAAGCTTTCTTT
CDR3aa: CASSLNLLRTEAFF

j_gene: TRBJ2-1
v_gene: TRBV5-4
d_gene: TRBD2
abundance: .
CDR3nt: TGTGCCAGCAGCTTGGGGGGGACTAGCGGGAGGGCATCCGAGCAGTTCTTC
CDR3aa: CASSLGGTSGRASEQFF

j_gene: TRBJ2-7
v_gene: TRBV3-1/TRBV3-2
d_gene: TRBD1
abundance: .
CDR3nt: TGTGCCAGCAGCCAGCTGGGACAGGGAATCTACGAGCAGTACTTC
CDR3aa: CASSQLGQGIYEQYF

j_gene: TRBJ2-1
v_gene: TRBV4-2
d_gene: TRBD1
abundance: .
CDR3nt: TGTGCCAGCAGCCAAGACACCGGGACAGGATACAATGAGCAGTTCTTC
CDR3aa: CASSQDTGTGYNEQFF

j_gene: TRBJ1-6
v_gene: TRBV5-1
d_gene: .
abundance: .
CDR3nt: TGCGCCAGCAGCTTGGAGAGTTCACCCCTCCACTTT
CDR3aa: CASSLESSPLHF

j_gene: TRBJ1-3
v_gene: TRBV7-2
d_gene: .
abundance: .
CDR3nt: TGTGCCAGCAGCTTGACAGTCTCTGGAAACACCATATATTTT
CDR3aa: CASSLTVSGNTIYF

j_gene: TRBJ1-2
v_gene: TRBV9
d_gene: .
abundance: once
CDR3nt: TGTGCCAGCAGCGTAGGTATAGGGACTCGGGATGGCTACACCTTC
CDR3aa: CASSVGIGTRDGYTF

j_gene: TRBJ2-3
v_gene: TRBV9
d_gene: TRBD2
abundance: .
CDR3nt: TGTGCCAGCAGCGTATTGCGGCTAGCGGGAGTGGCGGATACGCAGTATTTT
CDR3aa: CASSVLRLAGVADTQYF

j_gene: TRBJ2-5
v_gene: TRBV5-1
d_gene: TRBD2
abundance: .
CDR3nt: TGCGCCAGCAGCTTGGTGGCGGGAGGGGGAGAGACCCAGTACTTC
CDR3aa: CASSLVAGGGETQYF

j_gene: TRBJ2-1
v_gene: TRBV2
d_gene: TRBD2
abundance: .
CDR3nt: TGTGCCAGCTGGGGACTAGCGGGAGGCAATGAGCAGTTCTTC
CDR3aa: CASWGLAGGNEQFF

j_gene: TRBJ1-5
v_gene: TRBV19
d_gene: TRBD1
abundance: .
CDR3nt: TGTGCCAGTACCTCGGACAGGGTGGGGGATTATAGCAATCAGCCCCAGCATTTT
CDR3aa: CASTSDRVGDYSNQPQHF